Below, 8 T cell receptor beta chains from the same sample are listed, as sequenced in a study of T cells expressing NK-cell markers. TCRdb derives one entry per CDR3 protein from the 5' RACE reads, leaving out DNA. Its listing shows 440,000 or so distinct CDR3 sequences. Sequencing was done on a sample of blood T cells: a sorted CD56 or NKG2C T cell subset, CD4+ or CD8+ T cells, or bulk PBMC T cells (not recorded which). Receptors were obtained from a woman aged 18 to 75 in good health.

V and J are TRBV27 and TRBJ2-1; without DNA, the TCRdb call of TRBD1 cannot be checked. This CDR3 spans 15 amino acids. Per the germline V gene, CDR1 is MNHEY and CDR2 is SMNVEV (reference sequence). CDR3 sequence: CASSSYSWGGNEQFF.

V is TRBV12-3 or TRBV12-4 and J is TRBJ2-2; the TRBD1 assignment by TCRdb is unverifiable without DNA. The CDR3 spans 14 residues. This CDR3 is CASRPGQTTGELFF.

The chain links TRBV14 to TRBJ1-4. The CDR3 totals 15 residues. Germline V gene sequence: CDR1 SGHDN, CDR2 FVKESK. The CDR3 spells CASSQDGGVLGKLFF.

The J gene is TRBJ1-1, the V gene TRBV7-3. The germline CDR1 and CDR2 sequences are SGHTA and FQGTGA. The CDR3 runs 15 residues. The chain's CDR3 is CASSLNQAVNTEAFF.

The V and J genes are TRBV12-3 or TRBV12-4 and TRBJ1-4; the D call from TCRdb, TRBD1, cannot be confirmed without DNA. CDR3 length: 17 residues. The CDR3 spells CASSAGTGFGTNEKLFF.

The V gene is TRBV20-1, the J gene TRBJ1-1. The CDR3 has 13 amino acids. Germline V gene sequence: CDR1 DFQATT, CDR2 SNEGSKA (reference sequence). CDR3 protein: CSARVGTGTEAFF.

CDR3 loop: CASSPDGEYYGYTF. The V call is TRBV12-3 or TRBV12-4, the J call TRBJ1-2; TCRdb reports TRBD1, a call that lacks DNA to check it against. The CDR3 has 14 amino acids.

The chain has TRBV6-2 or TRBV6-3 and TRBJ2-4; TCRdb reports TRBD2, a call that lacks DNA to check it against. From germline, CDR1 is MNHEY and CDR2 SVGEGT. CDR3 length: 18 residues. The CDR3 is CASRPGLAGGLAKNIQYF.